This T cell receptor (beta chain) was captured in a study of blood T cell repertoires in COVID-19. Study summary: Spain, Italy and the United States supplied samples that represented acute and convalescent COVID-19. Nucleic acid was either cDNA or gDNA, and it came from T cells, B-cell-depleted T cells, or PBMCs.

The germline CDR1 and CDR2 sequences are DFQATT and SNEGSKA (reference sequence). There are 10 residues in the CDR3. The V end was cut by 3 bases, the J end by 6 bases, with 6 bases between. Per the original methods: Reference gene primers were amplified, and this amplification served to estimate nucleated cell counts. Sequenced by immunoSEQ multiplex PCR; TCRdb stores in-frame clones only, minus some. The V and J calls and the clone size are those of that table, but D and trimming were determined from the DNA. This sample carries 250,000 to 350,000 clones, approximately 88% of them seen once, and the ten largest clones take about 6%.

This TCR was sampled from a man aged 18 to 30 who had recovered from COVID-19. This sequence joins TRBV20-1 and TRBJ2-7; D may be TRBD2 (5 bases). Sequencing was done on a sample of peripheral blood. The CDR3, as DNA: TGCAGTGCTAGGGGGAGCGAGCAGTACTTC. This gives the protein CSARGSEQYF.